The 19 T cell receptor beta chains given below trace back to one sample, sequenced in a study of response to subunit inactivated influenza vaccine. TCRdb itself ran the RT-PCR reads through MiXCR, one entry per CDR3 protein. The repertoire holds roughly 540,000 distinct CDR3 sequences, with 20% to 25% as singletons. The same data also contributed to another study, on T cells expressing NK-cell markers. In that study: Beta-chain TCR cDNA was generated via 5'RACE template switching with UMIs.

Material: CD4+ T cells sorted from PBMCs, obtained 11 to 12 days after vaccination. The receptors shown here come from a man aged 45-60 years who received an inactivated influenza vaccine.

The CDR3 DNA follows: TGTGCCACCAGTGCAACCGGGACAGAAAAACCAGATACGCAGTATTTT. Its protein product is CATSATGTEKPDTQYF. This rearrangement joins TRBV24-1 to TRBJ2-3; 7 nucleotides align to TRBD1. Per the germline V gene, CDR1 is KGHDR and CDR2 is SFDVKD. This CDR3 is 16 amino acids long. V lost 5 bases and J lost 4; bases outside the gene matches: 11.

The gene calls are TRBV10-3 and TRBJ2-2, with 9 bases matching TRBD1. V trimming: 4 bases; J trimming: 3 bases; junction bases outside the gene matches: 6. The CDR3 runs 16 residues. Germline V CDR1 and CDR2: ENHRY, SYGVKD. For the CDR3, the DNA is TGTGCCATCAGTGCCCGACAGGGGGTAGACACCGGGGAGCTGTTTTTT. It yields the protein CAISARQGVDTGELFF.

V gene TRBV5-1 combines with J gene TRBJ2-3, with 14 positions matching TRBD2. This CDR3 region has 16 residues. The V and J ends lost 3 bases and 5 bases, in that order; junction bases with no gene match: 5. From germline, CDR1 is SGHRS and CDR2 YFSETQ. For the CDR3, the DNA is TGCGCCAGCAGCTCGGGACTAGCGGGAGCAAAAGATACGCAGTATTTT. Protein: CASSSGLAGAKDTQYF.

The chain has TRBV11-3 and TRBJ1-5, with no clear D. The CDR3 loop spans 16 amino acids. Germline V lookup: CDR1 SGHNT, CDR2 YENEEA. Trimming cost V 2 bases and J 9 bases, with 20 bases left between them. The CDR3 DNA reads TGTGCCAGCAGCTTAAGAGGTCGGTGTCCGTCGTGGCCCCAGCATTTT. It yields the protein CASSLRGRCPSWPQHF.

J is TRBJ2-7 and V is TRBV6-2 or TRBV6-3; 11 bases match TRBD2. The CDR3 has 17 amino acids. Germline assignment: CDR1 MNHEY and CDR2 SVGEGT. Trimming removed 5 bases from V and 4 bases from J; junction bases left unmatched: 13. The CDR3 sequence: CASSGRSTSGSLYEQYF. The DNA for the CDR3 is TGTGCCAGCAGTGGCCGCAGTACTAGCGGGAGTTTATACGAGCAGTACTTC.

This chain's CDR3 is CSARELAPRGGETQYF. The CDR3 DNA is TGCAGTGCTAGAGAACTGGCGCCTCGGGGCGGGGAGACCCAGTACTTC. This sequence joins TRBV20-1 and TRBJ2-5; tentatively, D is TRBD1 or TRBD2 (5 bases each). Germline lookup yields CDR1 DFQATT and CDR2 SNEGSKA (reference sequence). The V gene lost 0 bases and the J gene lost 5 bases, with 19 bases spanning the gap. The CDR3 covers 16 residues.

This clonotype appeared a few times. The chain uses TRBV20-1 and TRBJ2-7; 12 nucleotides agree with TRBD2. The CDR3 consists of 14 residues. Germline V lookup: CDR1 DFQATT, CDR2 SNEGSKA (reference sequence). With V trimmed by 8 bases and J by 4 bases, 9 bases remained unmatched. The chain's CDR3 is CSLKRLAGVYEQYF. CDR3 DNA: TGCAGTCTTAAAAGACTAGCGGGGGTTTACGAGCAGTACTTC.

The V and J genes are TRBV4-2 and TRBJ2-6; D might be TRBD1 (5 bases). Germline V gives CDR1 LGHNA, CDR2 YNFKEQ. The CDR3 spans 17 residues. Trimming left V 0 bases short and J 1 base short, with 10 bases between. The CDR3 sequence: CASSQDTRASGANVLTF. The CDR3 nucleotides are TGTGCCAGCAGCCAAGATACCAGGGCGTCTGGGGCCAACGTCCTGACTTTC.

The table lists this clonotype with a few counts. The chain has TRBV5-1 and TRBJ1-4, with a possible D match to TRBD1 (5 bases). Germline V CDR1 and CDR2: SGHRS, YFSETQ. Trimming shortened V by 4 bases and J by 4 bases, and 11 bases separated the two germline ends. The CDR3 totals 14 residues. The CDR3, as DNA: TGCGCCAGCAGCCGTGAGGGGATTAATGAAAAACTGTTTTTT. Protein: CASSREGINEKLFF.

The chain has TRBV20-1 and TRBJ2-7; 7 nucleotides align to TRBD1. Trimming cost V 3 bases and J 4 bases; bases outside gene matches: 6. This CDR3 has 13 amino acids. Per the germline V gene, CDR1 is DFQATT and CDR2 is SNEGSKA (reference sequence). CDR3 nucleotides: TGCAGTGCTAGGAAGGGGGCCCGATACGAGCAGTACTTC. Its translation: CSARKGARYEQYF.

This chain links TRBV6-5 with TRBJ2-2; the D call may be TRBD1 or TRBD2 (6 bases each). Germline V CDR1 and CDR2: MNHEY, SVGAGI. The ends were cut back, 0 bases at V and 5 bases at J, with 10 bases in the middle. This CDR3 spans 15 amino acids. The CDR3 DNA follows: TGTGCCAGCAGTTACTCAGGGGGGCGAACCGGGGAGCTGTTTTTT. This sequence encodes CASSYSGGRTGELFF.

In its sample, this clonotype was seen a few times. The chain joins TRBV9 to TRBJ2-3; 10 bases fit TRBD2. The CDR3 contains 16 residues. With V trimmed by 4 bases and J by 3 bases, 8 bases remained unmatched. Germline V gene lookup returns CDR1 SGDLS and CDR2 YYNGEE. The DNA of the CDR3 is TGTGCCAGCAGCCCGGGGACTAGCGCCTTTACAGATACGCAGTATTTT. Amino acids: CASSPGTSAFTDTQYF.

The rearrangement links TRBV10-3 to TRBJ2-5; D possibly corresponds to TRBD1 (6 bases). The CDR3 spans 14 residues. From germline, CDR1 is ENHRY and CDR2 SYGVKD. The germline V and J ends were trimmed by 5 bases and 4 bases, with 14 bases remaining between them. CDR3 coding DNA: TGTGCCATCAGTACCGGGACAAAGAGAGAGACCCAGTACTTC. This translates into CAISTGTKRETQYF.

This clonotype was seen more than once but under ten times. The chain has TRBV5-6 and TRBJ1-1; D is undetermined. This CDR3 has 15 residues. CDR1 SGHDT and CDR2 YYEEEE come from the germline V gene. Deletions cut 0 bases from V and 4 bases from J, with 13 bases between. The CDR3 loop is CASSLEAWSGTEAFF. The CDR3, as DNA: TGTGCCAGCAGCTTGGAGGCGTGGTCGGGCACTGAAGCTTTCTTT.

This clonotype was recorded many times. This CDR3 reads CASKGFTEAFF. In DNA form, the CDR3 reads TGTGCCAGCAAGGGATTCACTGAAGCTTTCTTT. V is TRBV6-2 or TRBV6-3 and J is TRBJ1-1; D is ambiguous. The V gene's germline CDR1 is MNHEY and CDR2 SVGEGT. The CDR3 covers 11 residues. The V end lost 7 bases, the J end lost 4 bases, and 7 bases lay between the germline ends.

This clonotype was observed a handful of times. This CDR3 is CASSFAGGPVYNEQFF. CDR3 sequence (DNA): TGCGCCAGCAGCTTCGCGGGAGGGCCCGTATACAATGAGCAGTTCTTC. The chain employs TRBV5-1 and TRBJ2-1; 9 positions match TRBD2. The CDR3 runs to 16 residues. Germline CDR1 SGHRS, CDR2 YFSETQ. V dropped 2 bases and J dropped 4; count of bases not matched to a gene: 7. Variable domain in full (rest from reference TRBV5-1 and TRBJ2-1): KAGVTQTPRYLIKTRGQQVTLSCSPISGHRSVSWYQQTPGQGLQFLFEYFSETQRNKGNFPGRFSGRQFSNSRSEMNVSTLELGDSALYLCASSFAGGPVYNEQFFGPGTRLTVL.

There are a few counts of this clonotype. The chain links TRBV4-3 to TRBJ2-3; 7 bases align to TRBD1. Germline loops: CDR1 LGHNA, CDR2 YSLEER. This CDR3 has 16 residues. V was pared by 0 bases and J by 3 bases, with 6 bases of the junction left unmatched. The CDR3 spells CASSQDRAGGTDTQYF. The CDR3, as DNA: TGCGCCAGCAGCCAAGACAGGGCAGGGGGAACAGATACGCAGTATTTT.

This chain links TRBV5-4 with TRBJ1-6; D not certain. The CDR3 has 16 residues. CDR1 is SGHNT, CDR2 YYREEE, per germline (reference sequence). Trimming removed 2 bases from V and 7 bases from J, with 16 bases in between. CDR3 sequence reads: CASSFGASSQNSPLHF. CDR3 nucleotide sequence: TGTGCCAGCAGCTTCGGAGCCTCTTCTCAAAATTCACCCCTCCACTTT.

The table lists this clonotype with a few counts. This chain connects TRBV20-1 to TRBJ1-2, with 7 positions matching TRBD1. Germline assignment: CDR1 DFQATT and CDR2 SNEGSKA (reference sequence). V was pared by 5 bases and J by 7 bases, with 10 bases of the junction left unmatched. The CDR3 has 13 amino acids. CDR3 residues: CSAPPKGAGGYTF. CDR3 sequence (DNA): TGCAGTGCTCCCCCAAAGGGGGCGGGTGGCTACACCTTC.